The entry below gives a single TCR beta chain sequence along with its context. This sample is drawn from a study of blood T cell repertoires in COVID-19. As for the study in general: Nucleic acid was either cDNA or gDNA, and it came from T cells, B-cell-depleted T cells, or PBMCs.

How the authors handled the data: By means of reference gene primer amplification, nucleated cell counts were estimated. Libraries were prepared by immunoSEQ multiplex PCR; TCRdb keeps only in-frame clonotypes and omits some of them. V, J and clone size were drawn from that table, and D and trimming were deduced from the DNA. Of 200,000 to 250,000 clones in the sample, about 79% were seen once. This CDR3 comprises 17 residues. With V trimmed by 5 bases and J by 0 bases, 12 bases remained unmatched. The V gene's germline CDR1 is SGHVS and CDR2 FQNEAQ. V is TRBV7-8 and J is TRBJ2-5; TRBD2 aligns across 7 bases. The source is a human donor in a cohort sampled during active COVID-19. Sequencing was done on a sample of peripheral blood. The CDR3 region has the DNA TGTGCCAGCAGCGCACAAATGCAACTAGCGAACCAAGAGACCCAGTACTTC. This translates into CASSAQMQLANQETQYF.